This passage covers 17 T cell receptor beta chains from one sample sequenced in a study of blood T cell repertoires in COVID-19. Some clones are missing from TCRdb's copy, which holds only in-frame ones; the method was immunoSEQ multiplex PCR. The sample has about 400,000 clones, approximately 91% seen once. Sequencing was done on a sample of PBMCs or T cells enriched from blood (not recorded which). Every receptor here comes from a woman aged 40 to 50 with acute COVID-19.

This clone was detected once. The rearrangement links TRBV14 to TRBJ2-7; TRBD1 aligns across 8 bases. Germline CDR1 SGHDN, CDR2 FVKESK. The CDR3 contains 18 residues. With V trimmed by 4 bases and J by 3 bases, 17 bases remained unmatched. CDR3 nucleotides: TGTGCCAGCAGCCCCCACTATGGACAGGGTGTGCGTCTCTACGAGCAGTACTTC. Its protein product is CASSPHYGQGVRLYEQYF.

This clone has ten or more counts. CDR3 in DNA: TGTGCCAGCTCACGAAGCGGGGGCGATACGCAGTATTTT. Amino acids: CASSRSGGDTQYF. The chain has TRBV18 and TRBJ2-3, with 8 bases aligning to TRBD2. The CDR3 runs 13 residues. Germline CDR1 is KGHSH and CDR2 is LQKENI. With 4 bases clipped from V and 6 bases from J, the junction kept 3 bases outside the gene matches.

V and J are TRBV21-1 and TRBJ2-1; the table's D call of TRBD1 was not tested on the DNA. TRBV21-1 is a documented pseudogene. The CDR3 covers 17 residues. The CDR3 reads CASSTFTPGQGQNEQFF. The CDR3 coding sequence is TGTGCCAGCAGCACCTTTACTCCGGGACAGGGGCAAAATGAGCAGTTCTTC.

The chain combines TRBV2 with TRBJ1-4; D is unresolved. Germline V gene data show CDR1 as SNHLY and CDR2 as FYNNEI. The germline V and J ends were trimmed by 6 bases and 11 bases, with 16 bases remaining between them. CDR3 length equals 13 residues. Here the CDR3 reads CASRLSPRGKLFF. CDR3 in DNA: TGTGCCAGCAGGCTATCCCCTCGCGGGAAACTGTTTTTT. Complete variable domain (other parts from reference TRBV2 and TRBJ1-4): EPEVTQTPSHQVTQMGQEVILRCVPISNHLYFYWYRQILGQKVEFLVSFYNNEISEKSEIFDDQFSVERPDGSNFTLKIRSTKLEDSAMYFCASRLSPRGKLFFGSGTQLSVL.

This clone occurred once. V is TRBV5-1 and J is TRBJ2-5; 16 bases are a match to TRBD2. Germline CDR1 SGHRS, CDR2 YFSETQ. The CDR3 totals 17 residues. V was pared by 3 bases and J by 1 base, with 3 bases of the junction left unmatched. This CDR3 reads CASSWGLAGGLQETQYF. CDR3 in DNA: TGCGCCAGCAGCTGGGGACTAGCGGGGGGGCTCCAAGAGACCCAGTACTTC.

The CDR3 spells CASSQGSVRTSHNTGELFF. For the CDR3, the DNA is TGCGCCAGCAGCCAAGGTTCAGTCCGGACTAGCCACAACACCGGGGAGCTGTTTTTT. The chain carries TRBV4-1 and TRBJ2-2; 8 bases line up with TRBD2. J lost 2 bases, V lost 1 base, and 12 bases had no gene match. The V gene's germline CDR1 is MGHRA and CDR2 YSYEKL. This CDR3 is built from 19 residues.

V gene TRBV4-1 combines with J gene TRBJ2-1; 7 bases fit TRBD2. The V segment lost 0 bases and the J segment 4 bases; nucleotides outside the gene matches: 6. The CDR3 is 16 residues long. Germline CDR1 reads MGHRA; CDR2 reads YSYEKL. Written as DNA, the CDR3 is TGCGCCAGCAGCCAAGATGAGCGGGGCCTATACAATGAGCAGTTCTTC. Translation: CASSQDERGLYNEQFF.

J is TRBJ2-7 and V is TRBV7-8; possible D gene TRBD1, 6 bases. V lost 4 bases and J lost 3, with 16 bases in between. The length of the CDR3 is 15 residues. Germline CDR1 SGHVS, CDR2 FQNEAQ. The CDR3 region is CASSSRDVQGYEQYF. CDR3 nucleotides: TGTGCCAGCAGCTCTAGGGATGTACAGGGCTACGAGCAGTACTTC.

The chain couples TRBV27 to TRBJ1-6; 8 bases map to TRBD1. In germline, CDR1 is MNHEY, CDR2 SMNVEV (reference sequence). The CDR3 covers 16 residues. J gave up 7 bases and V 5 bases, and 10 bases lay outside the gene matches. CDR3 sequence reads: CASSPPQGARNSPLHF. CDR3 DNA: TGTGCCAGCAGTCCCCCGCAGGGGGCCCGGAATTCACCCCTCCACTTT.

This clone was observed a handful of times. The V call is TRBV2, the J call TRBJ1-1; a possible D gene is TRBD1 (5 bases). CDR3 length: 13 amino acids. Germline V gene lookup returns CDR1 SNHLY and CDR2 FYNNEI. V lost 6 bases and J lost 1, with 9 bases in between. CDR3 nucleotides: TGTGCCAGCAGGGGCGACAGGAACACTGAAGCTTTCTTT. Translating it yields CASRGDRNTEAFF.

The chain has TRBV9 and TRBJ2-2; 8 nucleotides line up with TRBD2. V lost 0 bases and J lost 1; bases outside the gene matches: 5. Germline CDR1 reads SGDLS; CDR2 reads YYNGEE. The CDR3 runs to 17 residues. The CDR3 DNA sequence: TGTGCCAGCAGCGTAGCCCAGCGGGGGTGGAACACCGGGGAGCTGTTTTTT. Its protein product is CASSVAQRGWNTGELFF.

This clone appeared once. The CDR3 nucleotides read TGTGCCAGCAGCTTGTACATGACAGGGAACTATGGCTACACCTTC. Its protein is CASSLYMTGNYGYTF. V is TRBV7-9 and J is TRBJ1-2; 7 positions match TRBD1. The V and J ends lost 3 bases and 2 bases, in that order; junction bases with no gene match: 6. The CDR3 sequence is 15 residues long. CDR1 and CDR2 from the germline V gene are SEHNR and FQNEAQ (reference sequence). The entire variable domain, with the rest obtained from reference TRBV7-9 and TRBJ1-2, is as follows: DTGVSQNPRHKITKRGQNVTFRCDPISEHNRLYWYRQTLGQGPEFLTYFQNEAQLEKSRLLSDRFSAERPKGSFSTLEIQRTEQGDSAMYLCASSLYMTGNYGYTFGSGTRLTVV.

The gene calls are TRBV5-4 and TRBJ2-1; D perhaps matches TRBD1 (6 bases). The germline V gene has CDR1 SGHNT and CDR2 YYREEE (reference sequence). This CDR3 region has 14 residues. V lost 5 bases, J lost 7 bases, and 16 bases lay in between. This chain's CDR3 is CASRKQGPGNEQFF. In nucleotides, the CDR3 is TGTGCCAGCAGGAAACAGGGTCCGGGAAATGAGCAGTTCTTC.

The chain has TRBV6-6 and TRBJ1-6; D may be TRBD1 (5 bases). Trimming took off 6 bases at V and 7 bases at J, with 10 bases between the two ends. This CDR3 region has 13 residues. CDR1 and CDR2 (germline): MNHNY, SVGAGI (reference sequence). Here the CDR3 DNA reads TGTGCCAGCAGAACCTACAGGAATTCACCCCTCCACTTT. Translating it yields CASRTYRNSPLHF.

V usage is TRBV11-2 and J usage is TRBJ1-1, with 9 bases fitting TRBD1. Germline CDR1 and CDR2: SGHAT and FQNNGV. With 1 base clipped from V and 3 bases from J, the junction kept 3 bases outside the gene matches. This CDR3 has 15 amino acids. Written as DNA, the CDR3 is TGTGCCAGCAGCTTAGGGGGACAGGGAGACACTGAAGCTTTCTTT. As protein: CASSLGGQGDTEAFF. Based on the CDR3 plus reference TRBV11-2 and TRBJ1-1, the full variable domain is EAGVAQSPRYKIIEKRQSVAFWCNPISGHATLYWYQQILGQGPKLLIQFQNNGVVDDSQLPKDRFSAERLKGVDSTLKIQPAKLEDSAVYLCASSLGGQGDTEAFFGQGTRLTVV.

In this sample, this clone turned up once. V is TRBV7-8 and J is TRBJ2-3; no clear D gene. V shed 3 bases and J shed 0 bases, with 13 bases lying between them. The CDR3 has 16 residues. From germline, CDR1 is SGHVS and CDR2 FQNEAQ. CDR3 DNA: TGTGCCAGCAGCTTTGGTATTTACGGTAGCACAGATACGCAGTATTTT. This encodes CASSFGIYGSTDTQYF.

The rearrangement uses TRBV30 and TRBJ1-2; D not certain. V was pared by 1 base and J by 4 bases, with 10 bases between. Germline V gene lookup returns CDR1 GTSNPN and CDR2 SVGIG (reference sequence). This CDR3 comprises 13 residues. CDR3 sequence reads: CAWSGHNSYGYTF. CDR3 nucleotide sequence: TGTGCCTGGAGTGGACACAACTCCTATGGCTACACCTTC.